Shown below are 11 T cell receptor beta chains from a single sample sequenced in a study of cytomegalovirus exposure and HLA in healthy donors. TCRdb's copy holds only in-frame clones and misses some; the assay was immunoSEQ multiplex PCR. This sample has about 110,000 clones; 90% to 97% occur once, and the top ten carry 0.67%. Specimen: PBMCs. These receptors all stem from a woman aged 18-35 years in good health and CMV-seronegative.

The rearrangement joins TRBV30 to TRBJ1-4, with 7 bases identical to TRBD1. The CDR3 totals 12 residues. Germline V gene data show CDR1 as GTSNPN and CDR2 as SVGIG (reference sequence). Losses at the gene ends were 8 bases for V and 6 bases for J; bases not matched to a gene: 6. The CDR3, as DNA: TGTGCCGCTGACAGGGAAGATGAAAAACTGTTTTTT. This translates into CAADREDEKLFF.

This rearrangement joins TRBV11-3 to TRBJ1-4; a possible D gene is TRBD1 (5 bases). CDR1 is SGHNT, CDR2 YENEEA, per germline. The ends were cut back, 6 bases at V and 8 bases at J, with 22 bases in the middle. The CDR3 totals 16 residues. The CDR3 is CASSFSAGGRDEKLFF. In nucleotides, the CDR3 is TGTGCCAGCAGTTTTTCTGCTGGTGGGCGGGACGAAAAACTGTTTTTT. Filled out from reference TRBV11-3 and TRBJ1-4, the complete variable domain reads EAGVVQSPRYKIIEKKQPVAFWCNPISGHNTLYWYLQNLGQGPELLIRYENEEAVDDSQLPKDRFSAERLKGVDSTLKIQPAELGDSAVYLCASSFSAGGRDEKLFFGSGTQLSVL.

This clone was seen a single time. J is TRBJ2-3 and V is TRBV7-6; D gene unclear. Germline CDR1 SGHVS, CDR2 FNYEAQ. The CDR3 covers 16 residues. Trimming took 3 bases from V and 0 from J, leaving 13 bases between them. In DNA form, the CDR3 reads TGTGCCAGCAGCTTCCTCCTAGTATCTAGCACAGATACGCAGTATTTT. It codes for CASSFLLVSSTDTQYF.

The gene calls are TRBV2 and TRBJ2-1; 10 bases align to TRBD1. Germline lookup yields CDR1 SNHLY and CDR2 FYNNEI. The CDR3 is 18 residues long. Unmatched junction bases numbered 12, after V lost 3 bases and J lost 4 bases. CDR3 DNA: TGTGCCAGCAGTGAGACAGGGGGCCACCCCCAAATTTACAATGAGCAGTTCTTC. Amino acids: CASSETGGHPQIYNEQFF. Drawing the rest from reference TRBV2 and TRBJ2-1, the complete variable domain is EPEVTQTPSHQVTQMGQEVILRCVPISNHLYFYWYRQILGQKVEFLVSFYNNEISEKSEIFDDQFSVERPDGSNFTLKIRSTKLEDSAMYFCASSETGGHPQIYNEQFFGPGTRLTVL.

The chain joins TRBV9 to TRBJ1-2; 12 bases align to TRBD1. The CDR3 runs 15 residues. Germline CDR1 SGDLS, CDR2 YYNGEE. V shed 3 bases, J shed 6 bases, and the junction held 6 bases outside the gene matches. The CDR3 DNA follows: TGTGCCAGCAGCGCCTGGGGGACAGGGGGCAATGGCTACACCTTC. Its translation: CASSAWGTGGNGYTF.

The CDR3 spells CASRLPQDYEQYF. In DNA form, the CDR3 reads TGTGCCAGCAGGCTTCCCCAGGACTACGAGCAGTACTTC. The chain uses TRBV5-6 and TRBJ2-7; D not certain. Germline V gives CDR1 SGHDT, CDR2 YYEEEE. This CDR3 has 13 residues. V was cut by 5 bases and J by 3 bases, with 12 bases left in between.

V and J are TRBV7-9 and TRBJ1-1; 7 bases are shared with TRBD1. This CDR3 has 15 residues. Germline V lookup: CDR1 SEHNR, CDR2 FQNEAQ (reference sequence). The J segment lost 5 bases and the V segment lost 1 base, leaving 7 bases of the junction unmatched. CDR3 loop: CASSLGLAGGTEAFF. The CDR3 nucleotides are TGTGCCAGCAGCTTAGGTCTCGCAGGGGGTACTGAAGCTTTCTTT.

The chain uses TRBV5-4 and TRBJ1-5, with D maybe TRBD1 (5 bases). The CDR3 has 15 amino acids. In germline, CDR1 is SGHNT, CDR2 YYREEE (reference sequence). V was clipped by 0 bases and J by 5 bases, with 12 bases between them. CDR3 residues: CASSLGQGRDQPQHF. The CDR3 DNA follows: TGTGCCAGCAGCTTGGGCCAGGGCAGGGATCAGCCCCAGCATTTT. The complete variable domain, with remaining parts taken from reference TRBV5-4 and TRBJ1-5, reads ETGVTQSPTHLIKTRGQQVTLRCSSQSGHNTVSWYQQALGQGPQFIFQYYREEENGRGNFPPRFSGLQFPNYSSELNVNALELDDSALYLCASSLGQGRDQPQHFGDGTRLSIL.

V gene TRBV4-2 combines with J gene TRBJ2-2; 9 bases map to TRBD2. Germline CDR1 LGHNA, CDR2 YNFKEQ. Trimming cost V 1 base and J 8 bases; bases outside gene matches: 20. The CDR3 consists of 20 residues. CDR3 sequence reads: CASSQGGLAGRTGRWGELFF. DNA of the CDR3: TGTGCCAGCAGCCAAGGAGGGCTAGCGGGGAGGACGGGACGATGGGGGGAGCTGTTTTTT.

This chain uses TRBV21-1 with TRBJ2-2; TRBD1 is the table's D call and was not checked against the DNA. TRBV21-1 is a listed pseudogene. This CDR3 has 16 residues. In DNA, the CDR3 is TGTGCCAGCAGCAAAGGTTCAGGGGGCCCCACCGGGGAGCTGTTTTTT. It encodes CASSKGSGGPTGELFF.

The chain is built from TRBV19 and TRBJ1-5, with 7 bases that match TRBD1. V lost 4 bases, J lost 2 bases, and 2 bases stayed unmatched. Germline CDR1 reads LNHDA; CDR2 reads SQIVND (reference sequence). This CDR3 has 14 amino acids. The CDR3 DNA is TGTGCCAGTAGTACTGGACAGGGCAATCAGCCCCAGCATTTT. As protein: CASSTGQGNQPQHF.